The 28 T cell receptor beta chains presented below share a single source sample, sequenced in a study of cytomegalovirus exposure and HLA in healthy donors. Primers included in the PCR were 60 Vbeta and 13 Jbeta primers. Generated by immunoSEQ multiplex PCR, the TCRdb table keeps only in-frame clones and is missing some. Among around 130,000 clones, approximately 80% were seen once, and the ten largest hold less than 0.75%. The sample taken for sequencing was PBMCs. These receptors were obtained from a man aged 18 to 30 in good health and CMV-seronegative.

V and J are TRBV7-9 and TRBJ1-6; 9 nucleotides agree with TRBD1. This CDR3 region has 19 residues. The J segment lost 10 bases and the V segment lost 1 base, leaving 17 bases of the junction unmatched. Germline V lookup: CDR1 SEHNR, CDR2 FQNEAQ (reference sequence). The CDR3 loop is CASSLVVGTGRSLSSPLHF. The CDR3 bases are TGTGCCAGCAGCTTAGTGGTCGGGACAGGGCGCTCCCTTAGCTCACCCCTCCACTTT.

V is TRBV5-1 and J is TRBJ2-3, with TRBD2 as a possible D gene (5 bases). The CDR3 sequence is 14 residues long. Germline assignment: CDR1 SGHRS and CDR2 YFSETQ. V shed 3 bases and J shed 3 bases, with 11 bases lying between them. The CDR3 nucleotides read TGCGCCAGCAGCTCCGCGGGTATGACAGATACGCAGTATTTT. Protein: CASSSAGMTDTQYF. The full variable domain, with the rest looked up from reference TRBV5-1 and TRBJ2-3, is KAGVTQTPRYLIKTRGQQVTLSCSPISGHRSVSWYQQTPGQGLQFLFEYFSETQRNKGNFPGRFSGRQFSNSRSEMNVSTLELGDSALYLCASSSAGMTDTQYFGPGTRLTVL.

The rearrangement links TRBV2 to TRBJ1-4; TRBD1 is a possible D gene (5 bases). The CDR3 is made up of 15 amino acids. The V end was cut by 6 bases, the J end by 1 base, with 12 bases between. Germline CDR1 reads SNHLY; CDR2 reads FYNNEI. CDR3 loop: CASRYRRGTNEKLFF. In nucleotides, the CDR3 is TGTGCCAGCAGGTATAGGAGGGGAACTAATGAAAAACTGTTTTTT.

V gene TRBV19 combines with J gene TRBJ2-6, with D unclear. The germline V gene encodes CDR1 LNHDA and CDR2 SQIVND (reference sequence). V lost 0 bases and J 0 bases, leaving 9 bases between the germline ends. There are 17 residues in the CDR3. The chain's CDR3 is CASSIDLPLSGANVLTF. CDR3 bases: TGTGCCAGTAGTATAGATCTACCGCTCTCTGGGGCCAACGTCCTGACTTTC.

The chain carries TRBV9 and TRBJ1-6, with a weak D call TRBD1 (6 bases). The CDR3 runs to 15 residues. Between the trimmed V and J ends, which lost 0 bases and 10 bases, there was a span of 14 bases. Germline lookup yields CDR1 SGDLS and CDR2 YYNGEE. The DNA of the CDR3 is TGTGCCAGCAGCGTAGGGGGGGGCGAAGACTCACCCCTCCACTTT. This translates into CASSVGGGEDSPLHF. Looking up the rest from reference TRBV9 and TRBJ1-6 gives the full variable domain: DSGVTQTPKHLITATGQRVTLRCSPRSGDLSVYWYQQSLDQGLQFLIQYYNGEERAKGNILERFSAQQFPDLHSELNLSSLELGDSALYFCASSVGGGEDSPLHFGNGTRLTVT.

The genes are TRBV6-5 and TRBJ1-3; tentative D call: TRBD1 (5 bases). Trimming left V 5 bases short and J 0 bases short, with 8 bases between. Germline CDR1 is MNHEY and CDR2 is SVGAGI. The CDR3 consists of 14 residues. The CDR3 DNA sequence: TGTGCCAGCAGTCGACAGATCTCTGGAAACACCATATATTTT. Protein product: CASSRQISGNTIYF.

The chain couples TRBV5-5 to TRBJ1-5; tentative D call: TRBD1 (5 bases). The CDR3 consists of 16 residues. Germline assignment: CDR1 SGHKS and CDR2 YYEKEE (reference sequence). Trimming left V 3 bases short and J 4 bases short, with 17 bases between. In DNA form, the CDR3 reads TGTGCCAGCAGCTCCGCCGCGGGGCAGGATAATCAGCCCCAGCATTTT. It translates to CASSSAAGQDNQPQHF.

The genes are TRBV7-2 and TRBJ1-1, with unresolved D. This CDR3 is 15 amino acids long. Trimming cost V 1 base and J 5 bases, with 14 bases left between them. The germline V gene has CDR1 SGHTA and CDR2 FQGNSA. CDR3 nucleotide sequence: TGTGCCAGCAGCTTAGTATTCTGGGGAGGAACTGAAGCTTTCTTT. It yields the protein CASSLVFWGGTEAFF.

This chain connects TRBV5-4 to TRBJ2-7, with 10 bases aligning to TRBD2. This CDR3 has 15 amino acids. V was pared by 4 bases and J by 2 bases, with 6 bases of the junction left unmatched. Germline CDR1 reads SGHNT; CDR2 reads YYREEE (reference sequence). CDR3 DNA sequence: TGTGCCAGCAGCCCTCTAGCGGGGGTAACCTACGAGCAGTACTTC. As protein: CASSPLAGVTYEQYF.

The rearrangement joins TRBV30 to TRBJ1-1; 8 bases align to TRBD1. CDR3 length equals 15 residues. Germline V gene lookup returns CDR1 GTSNPN and CDR2 SVGIG (reference sequence). The ends lost 3 bases at V and 6 bases at J; junction bases unmatched: 12. CDR3 amino acids: CAWSRDGQGGAEAFF. For the CDR3, the DNA is TGTGCCTGGAGCCGGGATGGACAGGGCGGCGCTGAAGCTTTCTTT.

The V and J genes are TRBV5-1 and TRBJ2-1; D unclear. Trimming removed 0 bases from V and 0 bases from J, with 7 bases in between. The CDR3 spans 15 residues. CDR1 is SGHRS, CDR2 YFSETQ, per germline. The DNA of the CDR3 is TGCGCCAGCAGCTTGGGGGCCAGCTCCTACAATGAGCAGTTCTTC. It translates to CASSLGASSYNEQFF.

About this clone: At one end the junction does not follow the germline gene, possibly because of a read error. The V call is TRBV6-5, the J call TRBJ1-2; tentatively, D is TRBD1 (5 bases). This CDR3 contains 16 residues. Germline V CDR1 and CDR2: MNHEY, SVGAGI. The CDR3, as DNA: TGTGCCAGCACTTACAGACAGCCCTTTTCCAACTATGGCTACACCTTC. It encodes CASTYRQPFSNYGYTF.

This clone was seen just once. This chain joins TRBV29-1 and TRBJ2-1; tentative D call: TRBD2 (6 bases). Per germline, CDR1 SQVTM and CDR2 ANQGSEA. Deletions cut 3 bases from V and 6 bases from J, with 12 bases between. The CDR3 spans 13 residues. The CDR3 loop reads CSVEGGLGNEQFF. CDR3 sequence (DNA): TGCAGCGTTGAGGGGGGACTGGGCAATGAGCAGTTCTTC.

The chain uses TRBV5-1 and TRBJ1-1; tentatively, D is TRBD1 (5 bases). V was trimmed by 0 bases and J by 6 bases, leaving 12 bases between them. Germline CDR1 SGHRS, CDR2 YFSETQ. This CDR3 region has 14 residues. The CDR3 DNA reads TGCGCCAGCAGCTTGGCCGGCGGGGGGGCTGAAGCTTTCTTT. Protein: CASSLAGGGAEAFF.

In nucleotides, the CDR3 is TGTGCCAGCAGCCCAAGAGGTGCAGGGATTGCTTTCTTT. Its protein product is CASSPRGAGIAFF. The chain carries TRBV13 and TRBJ1-1; a possible D gene is TRBD1 (5 bases). Germline V gene sequence: CDR1 PRHDT, CDR2 FYEKMQ (reference sequence). V lost 5 bases to trimming and J lost 11 bases, with 18 bases between them. This CDR3 comprises 13 residues.

Written as DNA, the CDR3 is TGTGCCTGGACGGGACAGAGCACCGGGGAGCTGTTTTTT. It translates to CAWTGQSTGELFF. The gene calls are TRBV30 and TRBJ2-2; 7 nucleotides agree with TRBD1. This CDR3 is built from 13 residues. Germline V gene data show CDR1 as GTSNPN and CDR2 as SVGIG (reference sequence). V lost 4 bases to trimming and J lost 4 bases; unmatched junction nucleotides: 3.

This clone was detected once. V gene TRBV5-1 combines with J gene TRBJ2-3; 9 bases map to TRBD1. CDR1 and CDR2 from the germline V gene are SGHRS and YFSETQ. Unmatched junction bases numbered 9, after V lost 7 bases and J lost 3 bases. The length of the CDR3 is 15 residues. The CDR3 bases are TGCGCCAGCGACAGGGGGGACGAACTGACAGATACGCAGTATTTT. Protein sequence: CASDRGDELTDTQYF. The whole variable domain, remainder taken from reference TRBV5-1 and TRBJ2-3, is KAGVTQTPRYLIKTRGQQVTLSCSPISGHRSVSWYQQTPGQGLQFLFEYFSETQRNKGNFPGRFSGRQFSNSRSEMNVSTLELGDSALYLCASDRGDELTDTQYFGPGTRLTVL.

The rearrangement joins TRBV12-5 to TRBJ2-2, with TRBD2 identical over 10 bases. The V segment lost 6 bases and the J segment 6 bases; nucleotides outside the gene matches: 10. Germline-derived CDR1 and CDR2 are LGHNT and FRNRAP. This CDR3 spans 16 amino acids. The CDR3: CASGLGLAANPGELFF. The CDR3 DNA reads TGTGCTAGTGGCCTCGGACTAGCGGCCAACCCCGGGGAGCTGTTTTTT.

This sequence joins TRBV18 and TRBJ1-1; D gene unclear. Germline CDR1 KGHSH, CDR2 LQKENI. The CDR3 runs to 12 residues. Deletions cut 1 base from V and 7 bases from J, with 7 bases between. The CDR3 DNA follows: TGTGCCAGCTCACCACGCGAGAATGAAGCTTTCTTT. Encoded protein: CASSPRENEAFF.

V gene TRBV19 combines with J gene TRBJ2-5; 12 bases map to TRBD2. This CDR3 region has 15 residues. Unmatched junction bases numbered 5, after V lost 4 bases and J lost 5 bases. Germline CDR1 and CDR2: LNHDA and SQIVND (reference sequence). CDR3 amino acids: CASSTSGGVSETQYF. CDR3 bases: TGTGCCAGTAGTACTAGCGGGGGGGTCTCCGAGACCCAGTACTTC. The full variable domain, with the rest looked up from reference TRBV19 and TRBJ2-5, is DGGITQSPKYLFRKEGQNVTLSCEQNLNHDAMYWYRQDPGQGLRLIYYSQIVNDFQKGDIAEGYSVSREKKESFPLTVTSAQKNPTAFYLCASSTSGGVSETQYFGPGTRLLVL.

The rearrangement joins TRBV4-2 to TRBJ2-7; the D is unclear. Trimming stripped 0 bases from V and 2 bases from J, with 11 bases between. The CDR3 consists of 15 residues. In germline, CDR1 is LGHNA, CDR2 YNFKEQ. The CDR3, as DNA: TGTGCCAGCAGCCAAGATATTGGCAGTACCTACGAGCAGTACTTC. Translated, it gives CASSQDIGSTYEQYF.

This rearrangement joins TRBV18 to TRBJ2-7; 7 positions agree with TRBD1. This CDR3 is built from 16 residues. Per the germline V gene, CDR1 is KGHSH and CDR2 is LQKENI. Trimming took 4 bases from V and 3 from J; bases not matched to a gene: 12. CDR3 sequence reads: CASSLGQDPRGYEQYF. DNA for the CDR3: TGTGCCAGCTCACTCGGACAGGACCCCCGCGGCTACGAGCAGTACTTC.

V is TRBV5-6 and J is TRBJ1-5; 8 positions match TRBD1. Germline-derived CDR1 and CDR2 are SGHDT and YYEEEE. The CDR3 loop spans 13 amino acids. After removal of 4 bases from V and 5 bases from J, the junction contained 2 bases not matched to a gene. The CDR3 sequence is CASSKTGDQPQHF. CDR3 DNA: TGTGCCAGCAGCAAGACAGGGGATCAGCCCCAGCATTTT.

The CDR3 region has the DNA TGTGCCTGGACGTGGGCGAGGACTAGCGGGGCTCATGAGCAGTTCTTC. Translation gives CAWTWARTSGAHEQFF. V and J are TRBV30 and TRBJ2-1, with 12 nucleotides matching TRBD2. V was clipped by 4 bases and J by 8 bases; unmatched bases: 12. The CDR3 loop spans 16 amino acids. CDR1 GTSNPN and CDR2 SVGIG come from the germline V gene (reference sequence).

The genes are TRBV27 and TRBJ2-5; TRBD1 agrees at 7 bases. The CDR3 runs to 19 residues. Losses at the gene ends were 5 bases for V and 2 bases for J; bases not matched to a gene: 20. Germline V lookup: CDR1 MNHEY, CDR2 SMNVEV (reference sequence). The CDR3 protein is CASSILPRAPDRRQETQYF. In nucleotides, the CDR3 is TGTGCCAGCAGTATCCTACCAAGGGCTCCGGACAGGAGGCAAGAGACCCAGTACTTC.

The chain employs TRBV28 and TRBJ1-1; D is unclear. V was shortened by 6 bases and J by 0 bases, with 8 bases between the two germline ends. The CDR3 loop spans 13 amino acids. Per the germline V gene, CDR1 is MDHEN and CDR2 is SYDVKM. CDR3 region: CASSPALNTEAFF. The CDR3 DNA sequence: TGTGCCAGCAGCCCAGCGCTGAACACTGAAGCTTTCTTT.

The chain employs TRBV9 and TRBJ1-1; D perhaps matches TRBD1 (5 bases). The CDR3 runs 15 residues. V lost 0 bases, J lost 5 bases, and 14 bases lay in between. The germline gives CDR1 SGDLS, CDR2 YYNGEE. Here the CDR3 reads CASSVGWGVGTEAFF. DNA of the CDR3: TGTGCCAGCAGCGTAGGTTGGGGGGTTGGAACTGAAGCTTTCTTT.

The chain carries TRBV27 and TRBJ1-1, with 7 bases fitting TRBD1. The CDR3 is 13 residues long. Germline-derived CDR1 and CDR2 are MNHEY and SMNVEV (reference sequence). V lost 3 bases to trimming and J lost 5 bases; unmatched junction nucleotides: 3. DNA for the CDR3: TGTGCCAGCAGTTTCTCGGACAGGACTGAAGCTTTCTTT. It is translated as CASSFSDRTEAFF.